Listed below are T cell receptor beta chains from one sample, sequenced in a study of T-cell memory formation after mild COVID-19. TCRdb used MiXCR to reprocess the 5' RACE reads, holding one entry per CDR3 protein. The sample lists tens of thousands of distinct CDR3 sequences; about 7.3% were seen once. The material sequenced was PBMCs or a T cell subset sorted from them (not recorded which). Source of these receptors: a man aged 18-30 years who had mild COVID-19 (a few samples of this study predate the infection). Cell type and time point are not known. Each CDR3 is given with its conserved first and last residue. Each record gives: J gene, V gene, CDR3 length, clone size, D gene, CDR3 protein, CDR3 DNA. The D gene is left open where the match is weak. A clone size is listed for some rows: how often the clone was seen (once, few, many), or a class if it is expanded.

>TRBJ2-3|TRBV5-1|15|many|TRBD2
CASSLNGGDTDTQYF
TGCGCCAGCAGCTTGAACGGGGGGGACACAGATACGCAGTATTTT
>TRBJ2-3|TRBV6-5|14|.|.
CASSLALSTDTQYF
TGTGCCAGCAGTCTCGCCCTTAGCACAGATACGCAGTATTTT
>TRBJ2-1|TRBV30|12|few|.
CAARGGNNEQFF
TGTGCCGCTAGGGGCGGAAACAATGAGCAGTTCTTC
>TRBJ1-1|TRBV19|14|few|.
CASSIDGRNTEAFF
TGTGCCAGTAGTATAGACGGACGGAACACTGAAGCTTTCTTT
>TRBJ1-2|TRBV3-1|13|.|TRBD1
CASSLTGVRGYTF
TGTGCCAGCAGCCTGACAGGGGTGAGGGGCTACACCTTC
>TRBJ2-3|TRBV20-1|15|.|.
CSAATPGDVTDTQYF
TGCAGTGCCGCTACCCCCGGGGACGTCACAGATACGCAGTATTTT
>TRBJ2-2|TRBV3-1|14|.|.
CASSQGSFTGELFF
TGTGCCAGCAGCCAAGGTTCATTCACCGGGGAGCTGTTTTTT
>TRBJ1-1|TRBV9|15|.|.
CASSPRGDLNTEAFF
TGTGCCAGCAGCCCCCGCGGAGACCTGAACACTGAAGCTTTCTTT
>TRBJ2-7|TRBV5-1|16|.|.
CASSLEPPTEGSEQYF
TGCGCCAGCAGCTTGGAGCCTCCGACGGAGGGTTCCGAGCAGTACTTC
>TRBJ2-5|TRBV5-1|14|many|TRBD2
CASSLAGVRETQYF
TGCGCCAGCAGTTTGGCGGGGGTACGAGAGACCCAGTACTTC
>TRBJ1-1|TRBV18|12|few|.
CASSPTGVLAFF
TGTGCCAGCTCACCAACGGGGGTATTAGCTTTCTTT
>TRBJ1-3|TRBV7-2|14|.|.
CASSLSPAADTIYF
TGTGCCAGCAGCTTATCGCCGGCGGCGGACACCATATATTTT
>TRBJ2-5|TRBV18|16|few|TRBD2
CASSPPPGGRRETQYF
TGTGCCAGCTCACCACCCCCGGGAGGCAGACGAGAGACCCAGTACTTC
>TRBJ2-1|TRBV5-1|15|many|TRBD2
CASSLLAGGQDEQFF
TGCGCCAGCAGCCTACTAGCGGGGGGGCAGGATGAGCAGTTCTTC
>TRBJ1-1|TRBV4-1|14|many|.
CASSQDMGNTEAFF
TGCGCCAGCAGCCAAGATATGGGGAACACTGAAGCTTTCTTT
>TRBJ2-5|TRBV24-1|14|.|.
CATSAAGSQETQYF
TGTGCCACCAGCGCTGCAGGGTCCCAAGAGACCCAGTACTTC
>TRBJ1-1|TRBV4-3|14|few|.
CASSQETENTEAFF
TGCGCCAGCAGCCAAGAAACGGAAAACACTGAAGCTTTCTTT
>TRBJ2-5|TRBV24-1|17|.|TRBD1
CATSARWGQGDQETQYF
TGTGCCACCAGTGCGAGGTGGGGACAGGGGGATCAAGAGACCCAGTACTTC
>TRBJ1-4|TRBV4-3|15|few|.
CASSQDRQRNEKLFF
TGCGCCAGCAGCCAAGATCGACAGAGAAATGAAAAACTGTTTTTT
>TRBJ1-5|TRBV4-1|18|few|.
CASSQESQTSYSNQPQHF
TGCGCCAGCAGCCAAGAGTCCCAGACGTCGTATAGCAATCAGCCCCAGCATTTT
>TRBJ2-2|TRBV5-6|15|.|.
CASSLLGTPTGELFF
TGTGCCAGCAGCTTGTTGGGTACCCCCACCGGGGAGCTGTTTTTT
>TRBJ2-4|TRBV4-1|16|.|.
CATSGAGFLAKNIQYF
TGCGCCACCTCGGGTGCGGGCTTTCTGGCCAAAAACATTCAGTACTTC
>TRBJ2-1|TRBV19|13|many|.
CASSIRVNNEQFF
TGTGCCAGTAGTATCAGGGTTAACAATGAGCAGTTCTTC
>TRBJ2-1|TRBV24-1|16|.|TRBD1
CATSDPGTGSYNEQFF
TGTGCCACCAGTGATCCGGGGACAGGGTCGTACAATGAGCAGTTCTTC
>TRBJ2-3|TRBV5-1|15|.|TRBD1
CASSLPQGSTDTQYF
TGCGCCAGCAGCCTCCCACAGGGGAGCACAGATACGCAGTATTTT
>TRBJ1-1|TRBV24-1|13|many|.
CATSDRTYRGAFF
TGTGCCACCAGTGATCGTACCTATAGAGGAGCTTTCTTT
>TRBJ1-2|TRBV30|16|.|.
CAWSRLGFGTGYGYTF
TGTGCCTGGAGTAGGCTCGGCTTTGGAACAGGGTATGGCTACACCTTC
>TRBJ2-1|TRBV24-1|16|few|.
CATSDSGVPGGNEQFF
TGTGCCACCAGTGATTCGGGGGTCCCCGGGGGTAATGAGCAGTTCTTC
>TRBJ1-1|TRBV11-2|13|few|.
CASSLLGDTEAFF
TGTGCCAGCAGCTTACTAGGTGATACTGAAGCTTTCTTT
>TRBJ2-1|TRBV5-1|15|.|TRBD2
CASSSGAGGHDEQFF
TGCGCCAGCAGCTCTGGGGCGGGGGGTCACGATGAGCAGTTCTTC
>TRBJ1-1|TRBV6-5|14|.|.
CASSPDPWGTEAFF
TGTGCCAGCAGTCCCGACCCCTGGGGGACTGAAGCTTTCTTT
>TRBJ1-4|TRBV9|13|once|.
CASSHRLNEKLFF
TGTGCCAGCAGCCACCGACTAAATGAAAAACTGTTTTTT
>TRBJ1-1|TRBV5-1|14|few|.
CASSFDGANTEAFF
TGCGCCAGCAGCTTCGACGGGGCGAACACTGAAGCTTTCTTT
>TRBJ2-3|TRBV28|16|few|TRBD2
CASSLRGGGNTDTQYF
TGTGCCAGCAGTTTACGGGGCGGGGGTAACACAGATACGCAGTATTTT
>TRBJ1-1|TRBV12-3/TRBV12-4|13|many|.
CASSLVMNTEAFF
TGTGCCAGCAGTCTCGTTATGAACACTGAAGCTTTCTTT
>TRBJ2-1|TRBV5-1|17|.|TRBD1
CASSPGQGPISYNEQFF
TGCGCCAGCAGCCCGGGACAGGGTCCTATCTCCTACAATGAGCAGTTCTTC